These T cell receptor beta chains were read from a single sample in a study of cytomegalovirus exposure and HLA in healthy donors. Produced via immunoSEQ multiplex PCR; TCRdb's table is partial and in-frame only. The sample lists some 120,000 clones, about 74% occurring once. Sequences were obtained from PBMCs. The source is a woman aged 45-59 years in good health and CMV-seropositive. CDR3s include the opening cysteine and the closing phenylalanine or tryptophan. The order of the fields is V gene, J gene, clone size, D gene, CDR3 protein, CDR3 DNA. D genes are given only for firm matches. Only part of the rows carry a size: once, few, many, or a class if the clone is expanded.

V gene: TRBV9
J gene: TRBJ1-4
clone size: .
D gene: .
CDR3 protein: CASSVGSHNEKLFF
CDR3 DNA: TGTGCCAGCAGCGTAGGCAGTCACAATGAAAAACTGTTTTTT

V gene: TRBV4-3
J gene: TRBJ2-5
clone size: .
D gene: .
CDR3 protein: CASSQEWAVGETQYF
CDR3 DNA: TGCGCCAGCAGCCAAGAGTGGGCAGTCGGCGAGACCCAGTACTTC

V gene: TRBV5-1
J gene: TRBJ1-6
clone size: .
D gene: TRBD1
CDR3 protein: CASSSNRDSNSPLHF
CDR3 DNA: TGCGCCAGCAGCTCGAACCGGGACAGCAATTCACCCCTCCACTTT

V gene: TRBV5-6
J gene: TRBJ2-1
clone size: .
D gene: .
CDR3 protein: CASSLTDNEQFF
CDR3 DNA: TGTGCCAGCAGCTTAACAGACAATGAGCAGTTCTTC

V gene: TRBV15
J gene: TRBJ2-7
clone size: .
D gene: .
CDR3 protein: CATPGKAGARNYEQYF
CDR3 DNA: TGTGCCACCCCGGGGAAGGCGGGGGCCAGAAACTACGAGCAGTACTTC

V gene: TRBV6-5
J gene: TRBJ1-2
clone size: few
D gene: .
CDR3 protein: CASSYSTRDYHGYTF
CDR3 DNA: TGTGCCAGCAGTTACTCGACCCGGGATTATCATGGCTACACCTTC

V gene: TRBV9
J gene: TRBJ2-1
clone size: .
D gene: .
CDR3 protein: CASSVSGGLSYNEQFF
CDR3 DNA: TGTGCCAGCAGCGTATCCGGGGGACTCTCCTACAATGAGCAGTTCTTC

V gene: TRBV18
J gene: TRBJ2-5
clone size: .
D gene: .
CDR3 protein: CASSNVGGETQYF
CDR3 DNA: TGTGCCAGCTCAAACGTGGGGGGAGAGACCCAGTACTTC

V gene: TRBV5-4
J gene: TRBJ2-3
clone size: .
D gene: TRBD1
CDR3 protein: CASSSTGGGDTQYF
CDR3 DNA: TGTGCCAGCAGCTCGACAGGGGGCGGGGATACGCAGTATTTT

V gene: TRBV6-5
J gene: TRBJ1-2
clone size: .
D gene: TRBD1
CDR3 protein: CASREGARGYTF
CDR3 DNA: TGTGCCAGCAGGGAGGGGGCGCGTGGCTACACCTTC

V gene: TRBV13
J gene: TRBJ1-2
clone size: .
D gene: .
CDR3 protein: CASSLDSDYGYTF
CDR3 DNA: TGTGCCAGCAGCTTAGATAGCGACTATGGCTACACCTTC

V gene: TRBV18
J gene: TRBJ2-2
clone size: .
D gene: TRBD2
CDR3 protein: CASSTLAGGLVTGELFF
CDR3 DNA: TGTGCCAGCTCAACACTAGCGGGGGGCTTGGTCACCGGGGAGCTGTTTTTT

V gene: TRBV27
J gene: TRBJ1-5
clone size: .
D gene: TRBD1
CDR3 protein: CASSKTGVSNQPQHF
CDR3 DNA: TGTGCCAGCTCTAAAACAGGGGTAAGCAATCAGCCCCAGCATTTT

V gene: TRBV4-1
J gene: TRBJ1-3
clone size: .
D gene: TRBD1
CDR3 protein: CASSQGQGENTIYF
CDR3 DNA: TGCGCCAGCAGCCAAGGACAGGGCGAAAACACCATATATTTT

V gene: TRBV6-1
J gene: TRBJ2-2
clone size: .
D gene: TRBD2
CDR3 protein: CASSEPGTSGGGTGELFF
CDR3 DNA: TGTGCCAGCAGTGAACCTGGGACTAGCGGGGGGGGCACCGGGGAGCTGTTTTTT

V gene: TRBV7-9
J gene: TRBJ1-2
clone size: .
D gene: .
CDR3 protein: CASSPLEAAYGYTF
CDR3 DNA: TGTGCCAGCAGCCCCCTAGAGGCAGCCTATGGCTACACCTTC

V gene: TRBV6-5
J gene: TRBJ1-5
clone size: .
D gene: .
CDR3 protein: CASRAPGGNQPQHF
CDR3 DNA: TGTGCCAGCCGCGCGCCAGGGGGCAATCAGCCCCAGCATTTT

V gene: TRBV7-2
J gene: TRBJ1-1
clone size: .
D gene: .
CDR3 protein: CASSLARGTEAFF
CDR3 DNA: TGTGCCAGCAGCTTAGCTCGGGGCACTGAAGCTTTCTTT

V gene: TRBV15
J gene: TRBJ2-7
clone size: .
D gene: .
CDR3 protein: CATSRGGGVDEQYF
CDR3 DNA: TGTGCCACCAGCAGAGGAGGGGGGGTCGACGAGCAGTACTTC

V gene: TRBV7-9
J gene: TRBJ2-2
clone size: .
D gene: .
CDR3 protein: CASTRRQTNTGELFF
CDR3 DNA: TGTGCCAGCACTCGACGACAGACGAACACCGGGGAGCTGTTTTTT

V gene: TRBV10-3
J gene: TRBJ1-3
clone size: .
D gene: .
CDR3 protein: CAISVGSSGNTIYF
CDR3 DNA: TGTGCCATCAGTGTTGGGAGCTCTGGAAACACCATATATTTT

V gene: TRBV7-2
J gene: TRBJ2-5
clone size: .
D gene: TRBD2
CDR3 protein: CASSPGTKETQYF
CDR3 DNA: TGTGCCAGCAGCCCTGGGACTAAAGAGACCCAGTACTTC

V gene: TRBV30
J gene: TRBJ2-7
clone size: .
D gene: .
CDR3 protein: CAWGEGRAEQYF
CDR3 DNA: TGTGCCTGGGGCGAGGGCCGTGCCGAGCAGTACTTC

V gene: TRBV2
J gene: TRBJ1-1
clone size: .
D gene: TRBD1
CDR3 protein: CASAGDSMNTEAFF
CDR3 DNA: TGTGCCAGCGCCGGGGACAGCATGAACACTGAAGCTTTCTTT

V gene: TRBV7-2
J gene: TRBJ2-7
clone size: .
D gene: .
CDR3 protein: CASSLYEGEQYF
CDR3 DNA: TGTGCCAGCAGCTTATACGAGGGCGAGCAGTACTTC

V gene: TRBV7-2
J gene: TRBJ2-7
clone size: .
D gene: .
CDR3 protein: CASSLVGGQGFNEQYF
CDR3 DNA: TGTGCCAGCAGCTTAGTCGGCGGCCAGGGCTTCAACGAGCAGTACTTC

V gene: TRBV4-1
J gene: TRBJ2-7
clone size: many
D gene: .
CDR3 protein: CASSRQTTGISYEQYF
CDR3 DNA: TGCGCCAGCAGCCGACAAACCACAGGGATTTCCTACGAGCAGTACTTC

V gene: TRBV7-2
J gene: TRBJ2-7
clone size: .
D gene: .
CDR3 protein: CASSSPTYEQYF
CDR3 DNA: TGTGCCAGCAGCTCCCCTACTTACGAGCAGTACTTC

V gene: TRBV11-2
J gene: TRBJ2-3
clone size: .
D gene: TRBD2
CDR3 protein: CASSRSGGANTDTQYF
CDR3 DNA: TGTGCCAGCAGTCGTAGCGGGGGAGCTAACACAGATACGCAGTATTTT

V gene: TRBV18
J gene: TRBJ2-3
clone size: .
D gene: TRBD2
CDR3 protein: CASSPPRVAGRNTQYF
CDR3 DNA: TGTGCCAGCTCACCACCGAGGGTAGCGGGACGCAATACGCAGTATTTT

V gene: TRBV5-1
J gene: TRBJ2-3
clone size: once
D gene: .
CDR3 protein: CASSLEGTQYF
CDR3 DNA: TGCGCCAGCAGCTTGGAGGGGACGCAGTATTTT

V gene: TRBV7-9
J gene: TRBJ1-2
clone size: .
D gene: .
CDR3 protein: CASSLSLNYGYTF
CDR3 DNA: TGTGCCAGCAGCCTGAGTCTTAACTATGGCTACACCTTC

V gene: TRBV29-1
J gene: TRBJ2-5
clone size: .
D gene: .
CDR3 protein: CSAGGETQYF
CDR3 DNA: TGCAGCGCCGGCGGAGAGACCCAGTACTTC

V gene: TRBV6-1
J gene: TRBJ1-6
clone size: .
D gene: .
CDR3 protein: CATYTGLSSPLHF
CDR3 DNA: TGTGCCACTTACACAGGGTTGAGTTCACCCCTCCACTTT

V gene: TRBV12-5
J gene: TRBJ2-7
clone size: .
D gene: TRBD2
CDR3 protein: CASVKGGLGISYEQYF
CDR3 DNA: TGTGCTAGTGTAAAAGGGGGACTAGGAATATCCTACGAGCAGTACTTC

V gene: TRBV16
J gene: TRBJ1-3
clone size: .
D gene: .
CDR3 protein: CASSRGGAGNTIYF
CDR3 DNA: TGTGCCAGCAGCAGAGGCGGGGCTGGAAACACCATATATTTT

V gene: TRBV2
J gene: TRBJ1-2
clone size: .
D gene: .
CDR3 protein: CASTTGLHYGYTF
CDR3 DNA: TGTGCCAGCACCACAGGGCTCCACTATGGCTACACCTTC

V gene: TRBV5-4
J gene: TRBJ2-1
clone size: .
D gene: TRBD2
CDR3 protein: CASSLGSGGGLKQFF
CDR3 DNA: TGTGCCAGCAGCTTGGGTAGCGGGGGGGGCCTAAAGCAGTTCTTC

V gene: TRBV12-5
J gene: TRBJ2-1
clone size: medium-sized
D gene: TRBD2
CDR3 protein: CASGPEGLARYNEQFF
CDR3 DNA: TGTGCTAGTGGCCCGGAGGGACTAGCGCGATACAATGAGCAGTTCTTC

V gene: TRBV7-9
J gene: TRBJ1-6
clone size: .
D gene: TRBD1
CDR3 protein: CASSPTPGQGNNSPLHF
CDR3 DNA: TGTGCCAGCAGCCCAACCCCCGGACAGGGAAATAATTCACCCCTCCACTTT

V gene: TRBV30
J gene: TRBJ2-1
clone size: .
D gene: .
CDR3 protein: CAWSWAINNNEQFF
CDR3 DNA: TGTGCCTGGAGTTGGGCAATAAATAACAATGAGCAGTTCTTC

V gene: TRBV12-5
J gene: TRBJ1-2
clone size: .
D gene: TRBD1
CDR3 protein: CASGTTGSGDGYTF
CDR3 DNA: TGTGCTAGTGGGACGACAGGGTCAGGGGATGGCTACACCTTC

V gene: TRBV5-6
J gene: TRBJ2-1
clone size: .
D gene: TRBD1
CDR3 protein: CASSFRSGTGHNEQFF
CDR3 DNA: TGTGCCAGCAGCTTCCGATCCGGGACAGGGCACAATGAGCAGTTCTTC

V gene: TRBV5-1
J gene: TRBJ2-7
clone size: .
D gene: TRBD1
CDR3 protein: CASSLAPPGTGIYEQYF
CDR3 DNA: TGCGCCAGCAGCTTGGCCCCCCCCGGGACAGGGATATACGAGCAGTACTTC

V gene: TRBV15
J gene: TRBJ2-3
clone size: .
D gene: TRBD2
CDR3 protein: CATSRELPGGADTQYF
CDR3 DNA: TGTGCCACCAGCAGAGAACTTCCCGGGGGGGCAGATACGCAGTATTTT

V gene: TRBV4-1
J gene: TRBJ1-4
clone size: .
D gene: TRBD1
CDR3 protein: CASSQEPRTGTGKLFF
CDR3 DNA: TGCGCCAGCAGCCAAGAACCTCGGACAGGGACCGGAAAACTGTTTTTT

V gene: TRBV5-1
J gene: TRBJ1-4
clone size: .
D gene: .
CDR3 protein: CASSLAQVDEKLFF
CDR3 DNA: TGCGCCAGCAGCTTGGCCCAGGTAGATGAAAAACTGTTTTTT

V gene: TRBV2
J gene: TRBJ2-7
clone size: once
D gene: TRBD1
CDR3 protein: CASIEGTGRYEQYF
CDR3 DNA: TGTGCCAGCATTGAGGGGACAGGGCGGTACGAGCAGTACTTC

V gene: TRBV5-1
J gene: TRBJ1-2
clone size: .
D gene: .
CDR3 protein: CASSLDGRGGYTF
CDR3 DNA: TGCGCCAGCAGCTTGGACGGGAGGGGTGGCTACACCTTC

V gene: TRBV6-5
J gene: TRBJ2-5
clone size: .
D gene: TRBD1
CDR3 protein: CASSQAGGETQYF
CDR3 DNA: TGTGCCAGCAGTCAAGCAGGGGGAGAGACCCAGTACTTC

V gene: TRBV2
J gene: TRBJ1-2
clone size: .
D gene: .
CDR3 protein: CASGPPGGGGYTF
CDR3 DNA: TGTGCCAGCGGACCCCCTGGGGGGGGAGGCTACACCTTC

V gene: TRBV7-9
J gene: TRBJ1-6
clone size: .
D gene: TRBD1
CDR3 protein: CASSPPGGSNSPLHF
CDR3 DNA: TGTGCCAGCAGCCCCCCAGGGGGTTCTAATTCACCCCTCCACTTT

V gene: TRBV29-1
J gene: TRBJ2-7
clone size: .
D gene: TRBD1
CDR3 protein: CSVQASGTGSAYEQYF
CDR3 DNA: TGCAGCGTCCAAGCCTCCGGGACAGGTTCGGCCTACGAGCAGTACTTC